The next 24 T cell receptor beta chains were all read from a single sample in a study of T cells in Graves' hyperthyroidism and ophthalmopathy. RNA transcripts yielded amplified TCR beta CDR3 regions. During a first-round RT-PCR of the TCR CDR3, the HTBI primer set was used. TCRdb fed the multiplex PCR reads into MiXCR, producing one record per CDR3 protein. The sample includes about 640,000 distinct CDR3 sequences, about a fifth seen only once; the top ten take 34%. The sequencing input was blood. These receptors were obtained from a man in his thirties or forties with Graves' ophthalmopathy.

This clonotype came up once. The chain recombines TRBV6-1 with TRBJ1-3; D is unresolved. Per the germline V gene, CDR1 is MNHNS and CDR2 is SASEGT. The CDR3 has 15 amino acids. Trimming removed 6 bases from V and 0 bases from J, with 12 bases in between. The CDR3 region has the DNA TGTGCCAGCAGAGGACTCCTCAGCTCTGGAAACACCATATATTTT. Protein product: CASRGLLSSGNTIYF.

CDR3 loop: CASSQVSWEWGEAFF. CDR3 nucleotide sequence: TGCGCCAGCAGCCAAGTCTCATGGGAGTGGGGTGAAGCTTTCTTT. The chain links TRBV4-3 to TRBJ1-1; D call uncertain. Germline loops: CDR1 LGHNA, CDR2 YSLEER. V gave up 1 base and J gave up 7 bases, with 16 bases separating them. The CDR3 spans 15 residues.

The chain has TRBV27 and TRBJ2-3; D uncertain. Deletions cut 6 bases from V and 0 bases from J, with 10 bases between. Germline V gene lookup returns CDR1 MNHEY and CDR2 SMNVEV (reference sequence). This CDR3 is built from 14 residues. The CDR3 DNA reads TGTGCCAGCAGCCTTCTTCCTAGCACAGATACGCAGTATTTT. This gives the protein CASSLLPSTDTQYF.

V and J are TRBV28 and TRBJ2-2; no reliable D call. Germline lookup yields CDR1 MDHEN and CDR2 SYDVKM. The CDR3 extends over 14 amino acids. The V and J ends lost 8 bases and 6 bases respectively, with 16 bases between them. As DNA, the CDR3 is TGTGCCAGCGAAGACGACCTGGGTCCCGGGGAGCTGTTTTTT. Translation: CASEDDLGPGELFF.

Many counts were recorded for this clonotype. The V gene is TRBV28, the J gene TRBJ1-3, with D hard to call. Trimming shortened V by 3 bases and J by 2 bases, and 5 bases separated the two germline ends. The germline gives CDR1 MDHEN, CDR2 SYDVKM. This CDR3 has 13 amino acids. The DNA of the CDR3 is TGTGCCAGCAGTTTTGAAGCTGGAAACACCATATATTTT. Its translation: CASSFEAGNTIYF. Supplemented by reference TRBV28 and TRBJ1-3, the full variable domain reads DVKVTQSSRYLVKRTGEKVFLECVQDMDHENMFWYRQDPGLGLRLIYFSYDVKMKEKGDIPEGYSVSREKKERFSLILESASTNQTSMYLCASSFEAGNTIYFGEGSWLTVV.

The chain employs TRBV5-4 and TRBJ2-1; 16 bases map to TRBD2. Trimming cost V 4 bases and J 6 bases; bases outside gene matches: 4. The CDR3 covers 16 residues. CDR1 is SGHNT, CDR2 YYREEE, per germline (reference sequence). The CDR3 here is CASSLGTSGRGNEQFF. The CDR3 DNA is TGTGCCAGCAGCCTAGGGACTAGCGGGAGGGGCAATGAGCAGTTCTTC. The full variable domain, with the rest looked up from reference TRBV5-4 and TRBJ2-1, is ETGVTQSPTHLIKTRGQQVTLRCSSQSGHNTVSWYQQALGQGPQFIFQYYREEENGRGNFPPRFSGLQFPNYSSELNVNALELDDSALYLCASSLGTSGRGNEQFFGPGTRLTVL.

V gene TRBV7-2 combines with J gene TRBJ2-1, with a possible D match to TRBD1 (5 bases). This CDR3 comprises 13 residues. V lost 5 bases to trimming and J lost 9 bases, with 14 bases between them. Germline V gene data show CDR1 as SGHTA and CDR2 as FQGNSA. The CDR3 spells CASSPDSDGEQFF. CDR3 bases: TGTGCCAGCAGCCCAGACAGCGATGGTGAGCAGTTCTTC.

This clonotype was detected many times. The chain recombines TRBV7-3 with TRBJ2-3; 12 positions match TRBD2. V was clipped by 5 bases and J by 2 bases; unmatched bases: 5. This CDR3 is 16 amino acids long. Germline V CDR1 and CDR2: SGHTA, FQGTGA. For the CDR3, the DNA is TGTGCCAGCAGCCCCGGGACTAGCGGGTTCACAGATACGCAGTATTTT. It specifies CASSPGTSGFTDTQYF.

J is TRBJ1-4 and V is TRBV6-1; tentatively, D is TRBD1 (6 bases). The CDR3 contains 15 residues. The germline gives CDR1 MNHNS, CDR2 SASEGT. The V and J ends lost 8 bases and 5 bases respectively, with 18 bases between them. CDR3 nucleotide sequence: TGTGCCAGCGCAATCGCCGGGACACTCAATGAAAAACTGTTTTTT. Its translation is CASAIAGTLNEKLFF.

A few counts support this clonotype. The genes are TRBV20-1 and TRBJ1-2; 7 bases align to TRBD1. Trimming took 3 bases from V and 1 from J; bases not matched to a gene: 2. Germline V gene sequence: CDR1 DFQATT, CDR2 SNEGSKA (reference sequence). CDR3 length equals 13 residues. CDR3 sequence: CSARGDSNYGYTF. In DNA, the CDR3 is TGCAGTGCTAGGGGGGACAGTAACTATGGCTACACCTTC.

The chain couples TRBV19 to TRBJ1-5, with D possibly matching TRBD1 (6 bases). Germline values: CDR1 LNHDA, CDR2 SQIVND (reference sequence). The CDR3 has 13 residues. The V gene lost 6 bases and the J gene lost 5 bases, with 11 bases spanning the gap. CDR3 in DNA: TGTGCCAGTAGGCGGACAGCGCATCAGCCCCAGCATTTT. Amino acid sequence: CASRRTAHQPQHF.

This clonotype was recorded a few times. The junction departs from the called germline gene at one end, perhaps through a read error. The chain joins TRBV6-1 to TRBJ2-1; TRBD1 matches at 8 bases. The CDR3 loop spans 18 amino acids. The germline V gene encodes CDR1 MNHNS and CDR2 SASEGT. The CDR3 here is CASREEDRERWSGNEQFF. For the CDR3, the DNA is TGTGCCAGCAGGGAAGAGGACAGGGAAAGGTGGTCCGGCAATGAGCAGTTCTTC.

This clonotype was seen ten or more times. The chain uses TRBV28 and TRBJ2-7; D might be TRBD1 (5 bases). The CDR3 runs to 12 residues. In germline, CDR1 is MDHEN, CDR2 SYDVKM. V was cut by 6 bases and J by 12 bases, with 18 bases left in between. CDR3 amino acids: CASSPQGSTRYF. DNA of the CDR3: TGTGCCAGCAGCCCTCAGGGCTCGACGAGGTACTTC.

This clonotype was found a few times. The rearrangement uses TRBV7-9 and TRBJ2-7; D ambiguous. Trimming stripped 5 bases from V and 7 bases from J, with 15 bases between. In germline, CDR1 is SEHNR, CDR2 FQNEAQ (reference sequence). The CDR3 sequence is 13 residues long. For the CDR3, the DNA is TGTGCCAGCAGCGAGACGGTCTCCTGGGAGCAGTACTTC. The encoded protein is CASSETVSWEQYF.

The chain joins TRBV10-3 to TRBJ2-1, with 12 bases fitting TRBD2. V was pared by 3 bases and J by 8 bases, with 2 bases of the junction left unmatched. The CDR3 contains 14 residues. CDR1 is ENHRY, CDR2 SYGVKD, per germline. CDR3 sequence (DNA): TGTGCCATCAGTGACCGACTAGCGGGAGATGAGCAGTTCTTC. Residues: CAISDRLAGDEQFF.

Details on this clonotype: At one end the junction does not follow the germline gene, possibly because of a read error. The rearrangement links TRBV5-6 to TRBJ2-7; TRBD1 matches 8 bases. Per the germline V gene, CDR1 is SGHDT and CDR2 is YYEEEE. The CDR3 contains 13 residues. The CDR3 nucleotides are TGTACCAGCAGCCAAGACAGGGGCTACGAGCAGTACTTC. Translating gives CTSSQDRGYEQYF.

This clonotype showed up just a few times. The chain has TRBV12-3 or TRBV12-4 and TRBJ1-2; D is undetermined. The CDR3 loop spans 13 amino acids. The ends were cut back, 8 bases at V and 1 base at J, with 11 bases in the middle. CDR3 DNA: TGTGCCAGCTTAGGACCAGATAACTATGGCTACACCTTC. As protein: CASLGPDNYGYTF.

V gene TRBV15 combines with J gene TRBJ2-2, with 9 bases matching TRBD1. This CDR3 region has 17 residues. Germline V CDR1 and CDR2: LNHNV, YYDKDF (reference sequence). With V trimmed by 0 bases and J by 6 bases, 8 bases remained unmatched. The CDR3 coding sequence is TGTGCCACCAGCAGAGATTGGACAGGGGTCGTGGCCGGGGAGCTGTTTTTT. This gives the protein CATSRDWTGVVAGELFF.

This clonotype was detected only a few times. This chain joins TRBV5-1 and TRBJ2-2; 9 nucleotides line up with TRBD1. The CDR3 sequence is 17 residues long. In germline, CDR1 is SGHRS, CDR2 YFSETQ. The J segment lost 6 bases and the V segment lost 4 bases, leaving 13 bases of the junction unmatched. The CDR3 bases are TGCGCCAGCAGCATATCTACAGGGGGCGCGTTTGCCGGGGAGCTGTTTTTT. Encoded protein: CASSISTGGAFAGELFF. The whole variable domain, filled in from reference TRBV5-1 and TRBJ2-2, reads KAGVTQTPRYLIKTRGQQVTLSCSPISGHRSVSWYQQTPGQGLQFLFEYFSETQRNKGNFPGRFSGRQFSNSRSEMNVSTLELGDSALYLCASSISTGGAFAGELFFGEGSRLTVL.

This clonotype was counted a few times. The chain couples TRBV28 to TRBJ2-5; 10 nucleotides agree with TRBD1. Trimming took 5 bases from V and 5 from J; bases not matched to a gene: 8. Germline CDR1 MDHEN, CDR2 SYDVKM. The CDR3 contains 15 residues. The DNA of the CDR3 is TGTGCCAGCAGTCAGACAGGGGGCAGGAGGGAGACCCAGTACTTC. Its protein product is CASSQTGGRRETQYF.

As for this clonotype: The CDR3 carries no conserved terminal phenylalanine or tryptophan, so it likely arises from a read error. The limits of the CDR3 on the DNA are not certain, so only TCRdb's listed CDR3 is given. This chain links TRBV10-3 with TRBJ1-2. 10 amino acids form the CDR3, both terminal residues included. Germline lookup yields CDR1 ENHRY and CDR2 SYGVKD. CDR3 amino acids: CAISESRTAL.

This clonotype showed up many times. The chain joins TRBV30 to TRBJ1-5, with no clear D. Germline V gene lookup returns CDR1 GTSNPN and CDR2 SVGIG (reference sequence). The CDR3 consists of 14 residues. Trimming shortened V by 0 bases and J by 2 bases, and 8 bases separated the two germline ends. CDR3 amino acids: CAWSVLGGNQPQHF. The CDR3 bases are TGTGCCTGGAGTGTACTGGGTGGCAATCAGCCCCAGCATTTT.

In the case of this clonotype: A much larger clone lies a single base off, so this may be a read error. The chain is built from TRBV7-9 and TRBJ2-7; 11 nucleotides match TRBD1. This CDR3 is built from 15 residues. The ends lost 5 bases at V and 0 bases at J; junction bases unmatched: 3. CDR1 and CDR2 (germline): SEHNR, FQNEAQ (reference sequence). The CDR3 bases are TGTGCCAGCAGCCGGGGGACAGGGGGCTCCTACGAGCAGTACTTC. This gives the protein CASSRGTGGSYEQYF.

This clonotype was detected a few times. The CDR3 here is CASSIRGALTEAFF. CDR3 coding DNA: TGTGCCAGTAGTATTCGGGGGGCGCTCACTGAAGCTTTCTTT. This chain uses TRBV19 with TRBJ1-1; perhaps TRBD1 as D (6 bases). V lost 3 bases and J 4 bases, leaving 12 bases between the germline ends. Germline loops: CDR1 LNHDA, CDR2 SQIVND (reference sequence). This CDR3 comprises 14 residues.